Sequencing of this TCR beta chain was carried out in a study of beta chain features in type 1 diabetes. In the study overall: What patients shared with healthy donors was a similar profile of age, gender and cell yields.

Sequenced material consisted of expressed TCRB transcripts (all of the isolated RNA was reverse transcribed). TCRdb keeps only in-frame clones here, not all; method: immunoSEQ multiplex PCR. The profile shows roughly 400,000 clones, over 12% of them singletons. CDR3 size: 14 residues. Looked up from germline, CDR1 is SGHRS and CDR2 is YFSETQ. V lost 4 bases, J lost 3 bases, and 6 bases stayed unmatched. The clonotype comes from a young woman in good health. The chain is built from TRBV5-1 and TRBJ1-2; 7 bases are shared with TRBD1. What was sequenced was naive CD4+ T cells from blood. In DNA form, the CDR3 reads TGCGCCAGCAGCCTGGGACAGAACCACTATGGCTACACCTTC. This encodes CASSLGQNHYGYTF.